The following is a T cell receptor beta chain sequence with its context. Both intraepithelial and lamina propria lymphocytes were released by processing graft tissue. The data stem from a study of graft-versus-host responses after intestinal transplantation. Measured with immunoSEQ multiplex PCR; TCRdb has only the in-frame clones, and not every one. Counted here are 29,000 or so clones, 65% to 80% occurring once; the ten biggest clones make up around 2.9%. The sequenced sample was ileum tissue, obtained 98 days after intestinal transplantation. This clonotype originated in a human patient who received an intestinal transplant, so some T cells may come from the graft donor.

The CDR3 protein is CASSPGGVTNTEAFF. CDR3 DNA: TGCGCCAGCAGCCCCGGGGGAGTGACGAACACTGAAGCTTTCTTT. The chain uses TRBV5-1 and TRBJ1-1; D might be TRBD1 (5 bases). This CDR3 contains 15 residues. Germline V lookup: CDR1 SGHRS, CDR2 YFSETQ. The V end lost 4 bases, the J end lost 1 base, and 14 bases lay between the germline ends.